This TCR beta chain was identified in a study of blood T cell repertoires in COVID-19. Looking at the study overall: Samples representing acute and convalescent COVID-19 were sourced from the United States, Italy and Spain. In each case, the material was cDNA or gDNA derived from T cells, B-cell-depleted T cells, or PBMCs.

The germline V gene has CDR1 MRHNA and CDR2 SNTAGT. V was clipped by 0 bases and J by 9 bases, with 9 bases between them. The CDR3 extends over 14 amino acids. Authors' analysis steps: Amplification from reference gene primers served as the basis for estimated nucleated cell counts. Sequencing used immunoSEQ multiplex PCR; TCRdb keeps in-frame clones, though not all of them. That table furnishes V, J and clone size, whereas the DNA furnished D and trimming. The sample contains tens of thousands of clones, around 82% of which appear only once. Sequenced input: peripheral blood. This chain joins TRBV6-4 and TRBJ1-6, with D unclear. The sequence derives from a man aged 45-60 years with active or convalescent COVID-19. Here the CDR3 reads CASSDSDKASPLHF. Written as DNA, the CDR3 is TGTGCCAGCAGTGACTCAGACAAAGCTTCACCCCTCCACTTT.